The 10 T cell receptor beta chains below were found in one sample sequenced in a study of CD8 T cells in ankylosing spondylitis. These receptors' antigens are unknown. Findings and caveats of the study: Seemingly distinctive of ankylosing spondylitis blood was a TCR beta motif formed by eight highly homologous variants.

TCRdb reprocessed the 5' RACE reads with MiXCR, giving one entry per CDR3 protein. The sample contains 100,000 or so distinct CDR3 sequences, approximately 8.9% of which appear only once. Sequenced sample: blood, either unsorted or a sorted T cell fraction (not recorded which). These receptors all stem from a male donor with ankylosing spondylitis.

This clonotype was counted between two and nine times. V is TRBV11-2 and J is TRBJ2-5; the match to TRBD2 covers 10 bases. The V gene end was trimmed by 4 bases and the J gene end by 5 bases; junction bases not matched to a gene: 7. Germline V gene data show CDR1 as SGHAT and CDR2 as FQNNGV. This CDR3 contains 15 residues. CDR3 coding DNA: TGTGCCAGCAGCTCCCAGCGGGAGGGCCGGGAGACCCAGTACTTC. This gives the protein CASSSQREGRETQYF.

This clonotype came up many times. This CDR3 reads CASSEVSNYGYTF. CDR3 DNA sequence: TGCGCCAGCAGTGAGGTATCAAACTATGGCTACACCTTC. This sequence joins TRBV10-1 and TRBJ1-2; D uncertain. Germline V gene lookup returns CDR1 WNHNN and CDR2 SYGVQD (reference sequence). The length of the CDR3 is 13 residues. V was pared by 2 bases and J by 2 bases, with 6 bases between.

The CDR3 region has the DNA TGTGCCACCAGTGACCGTACTAGCGGGAGCAGTGAGCAGTTCTTC. Its protein is CATSDRTSGSSEQFF. The V call is TRBV24-1, the J call TRBJ2-1, with TRBD2 identical over 11 bases. Germline CDR1 and CDR2: KGHDR and SFDVKD. V gave up 4 bases and J gave up 9 bases; unmatched junction bases: 7. This CDR3 contains 15 residues.

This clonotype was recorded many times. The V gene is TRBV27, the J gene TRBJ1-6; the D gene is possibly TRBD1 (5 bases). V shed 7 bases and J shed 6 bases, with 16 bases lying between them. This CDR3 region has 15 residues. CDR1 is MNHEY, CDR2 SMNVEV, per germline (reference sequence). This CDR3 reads CASNEAGPGNSPLHF. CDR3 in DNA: TGTGCCAGCAACGAGGCGGGGCCGGGTAATTCACCCCTCCACTTT.

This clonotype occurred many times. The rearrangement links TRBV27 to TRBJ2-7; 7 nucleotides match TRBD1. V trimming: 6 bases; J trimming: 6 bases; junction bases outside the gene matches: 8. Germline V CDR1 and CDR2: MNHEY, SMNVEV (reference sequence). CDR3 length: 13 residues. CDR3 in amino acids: CASSPTGLGEQYF. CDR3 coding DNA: TGTGCCAGCAGCCCGACAGGGCTCGGCGAGCAGTACTTC.

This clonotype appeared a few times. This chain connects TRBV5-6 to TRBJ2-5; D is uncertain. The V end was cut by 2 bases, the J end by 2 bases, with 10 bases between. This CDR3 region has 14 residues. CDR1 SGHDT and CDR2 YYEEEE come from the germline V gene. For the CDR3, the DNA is TGTGCCAGCAGCTTACCCCCTTGGCAAGAGACCCAGTACTTC. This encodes CASSLPPWQETQYF.

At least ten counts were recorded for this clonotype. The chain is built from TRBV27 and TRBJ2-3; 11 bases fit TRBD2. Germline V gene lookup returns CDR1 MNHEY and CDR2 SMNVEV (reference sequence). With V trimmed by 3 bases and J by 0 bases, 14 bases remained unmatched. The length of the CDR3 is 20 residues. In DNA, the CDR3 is TGTGCCAGCAGTTTGTATCTACCGGGACTAGCGGCCCTTAGCACAGATACGCAGTATTTT. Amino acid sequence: CASSLYLPGLAALSTDTQYF.

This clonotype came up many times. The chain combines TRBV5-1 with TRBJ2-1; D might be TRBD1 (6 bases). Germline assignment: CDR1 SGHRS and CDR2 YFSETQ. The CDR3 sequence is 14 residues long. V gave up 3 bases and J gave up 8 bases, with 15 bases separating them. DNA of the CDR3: TGCGCCAGCAGCTATGACAGGCTCTGGGATGAGCAGTTCTTC. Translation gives CASSYDRLWDEQFF.

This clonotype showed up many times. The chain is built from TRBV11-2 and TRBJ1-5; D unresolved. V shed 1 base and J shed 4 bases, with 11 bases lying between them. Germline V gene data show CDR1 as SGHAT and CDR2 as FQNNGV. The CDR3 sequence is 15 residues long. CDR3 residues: CASSLGGSGNQPQHF. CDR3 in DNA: TGTGCCAGCAGCTTAGGAGGGTCGGGGAATCAGCCCCAGCATTTT.

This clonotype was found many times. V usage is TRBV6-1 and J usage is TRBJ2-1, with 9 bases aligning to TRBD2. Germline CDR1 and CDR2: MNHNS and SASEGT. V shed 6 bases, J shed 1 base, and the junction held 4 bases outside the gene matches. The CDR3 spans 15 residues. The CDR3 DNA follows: TGTGCCAGCAGCTCCACTAGCGGGTCCTACAATGAGCAGTTCTTC. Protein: CASSSTSGSYNEQFF.